This passage covers 19 T cell receptor beta chains from one sample sequenced in a study of blood T cell repertoires in COVID-19. Sequencing used immunoSEQ multiplex PCR; TCRdb keeps in-frame clones, though not all of them. The sample lists fewer than 250,000 clones, 80% occurring once. Sequenced material: peripheral blood. These receptors all stem from a man aged 55 to 70 with acute or convalescent COVID-19.

This clone was recorded only once. V usage is TRBV4-2 and J usage is TRBJ1-2, with a weak D call TRBD1 (6 bases). Per the germline V gene, CDR1 is LGHNA and CDR2 is YNFKEQ. V lost 0 bases, J lost 2 bases, and 10 bases lay in between. The CDR3 is 15 residues long. For the CDR3, the DNA is TGTGCCAGCAGCCAAGAGAACAGGGCCAACTATGGCTACACCTTC. Protein sequence: CASSQENRANYGYTF.

This clone appeared once. The genes are TRBV2 and TRBJ1-5; 12 bases are a match to TRBD1. Germline CDR1 is SNHLY and CDR2 is FYNNEI. The CDR3 spans 18 residues. V lost 4 bases, J lost 1 base, and 8 bases stayed unmatched. CDR3 nucleotide sequence: TGTGCCAGCAGTGGCAGGGACAGGGGGCTTGGGAGCAATCAGCCCCAGCATTTT. This translates into CASSGRDRGLGSNQPQHF.

The CDR3 sequence: CASSLSRAGGGYEQYF. CDR3 sequence (DNA): TGTGCCAGCAGCTTAAGCCGAGCGGGAGGAGGGTACGAGCAGTACTTC. The chain employs TRBV11-2 and TRBJ2-7; 9 bases align to TRBD2. From germline, CDR1 is SGHAT and CDR2 FQNNGV. The trim removed 2 bases at V and 4 bases at J, leaving 9 bases unmatched. The CDR3 consists of 16 residues. The entire variable domain, with the rest obtained from reference TRBV11-2 and TRBJ2-7, is as follows: EAGVAQSPRYKIIEKRQSVAFWCNPISGHATLYWYQQILGQGPKLLIQFQNNGVVDDSQLPKDRFSAERLKGVDSTLKIQPAKLEDSAVYLCASSLSRAGGGYEQYFGPGTRLTVT.

V is TRBV10-3 and J is TRBJ2-1, with TRBD1 identical over 10 bases. This CDR3 is 14 amino acids long. The germline V gene has CDR1 ENHRY and CDR2 SYGVKD. With 6 bases clipped from V and 12 bases from J, the junction kept 11 bases outside the gene matches. The DNA for the CDR3 is TGTGCCATCAGACGACAGGGGGCGGCAGTCGGGCAGTTCTTC. Its translation is CAIRRQGAAVGQFF.

V gene TRBV6-2 or TRBV6-3 combines with J gene TRBJ2-6, with 8 nucleotides matching TRBD1. The V segment lost 4 bases and the J segment 2 bases; nucleotides outside the gene matches: 7. The V gene's germline CDR1 is MNHEY and CDR2 SVGEGT. This CDR3 region has 17 residues. The CDR3 nucleotides read TGTGCCAGCAGTTCCGACAGGGGTAGCGCTGGGGCCAACGTCCTGACTTTC. It codes for CASSSDRGSAGANVLTF.

The chain joins TRBV19 to TRBJ1-2; 8 positions match TRBD1. Germline V CDR1 and CDR2: LNHDA, SQIVND (reference sequence). There are 12 residues in the CDR3. Trimming cost V 5 bases and J 6 bases; bases outside gene matches: 2. CDR3 sequence: CASSPDRDGYTF. The CDR3 DNA is TGTGCCAGTAGTCCGGACAGGGATGGCTACACCTTC.

The CDR3 here is CASSPEGDSNQPQHF. Here the CDR3 DNA reads TGTGCCAGCAGCCCAGAGGGAGATAGCAATCAGCCCCAGCATTTT. The chain recombines TRBV7-2 with TRBJ1-5; D not certain. The CDR3 runs 15 residues. The V gene's germline CDR1 is SGHTA and CDR2 FQGNSA. Trimming cost V 5 bases and J 0 bases, with 11 bases left between them. Drawing the rest from reference TRBV7-2 and TRBJ1-5, the complete variable domain is GAGVSQSPSNKVTEKGKDVELRCDPISGHTALYWYRQSLGQGLEFLIYFQGNSAPDKSGLPSDRFSAERTGGSVSTLTIQRTQQEDSAVYLCASSPEGDSNQPQHFGDGTRLSIL.

The rearrangement uses TRBV19 and TRBJ1-6, with D unclear. Germline CDR1 and CDR2: LNHDA and SQIVND (reference sequence). The CDR3 is 13 residues long. V gave up 0 bases and J gave up 15 bases, with 12 bases separating them. The CDR3 DNA follows: TGTGCCAGTAGTATAGATCTAGAGAACCACCTCCACTTT. Translating it yields CASSIDLENHLHF.

V gene TRBV18 combines with J gene TRBJ1-5; TRBD1 aligns across 9 bases. The length of the CDR3 is 14 residues. J gave up 5 bases and V 5 bases, and 4 bases lay outside the gene matches. Per germline, CDR1 KGHSH and CDR2 LQKENI. The CDR3 DNA is TGTGCCAGCTCAACCGGGACAGGGTATCAGCCCCAGCATTTT. Encoded protein: CASSTGTGYQPQHF.

The rearrangement links TRBV18 to TRBJ1-5, with 8 bases that match TRBD1. V shed 0 bases, J shed 4 bases, and the junction held 5 bases outside the gene matches. Germline loops: CDR1 KGHSH, CDR2 LQKENI. The CDR3 loop spans 16 amino acids. CDR3 DNA: TGTGCCAGCTCACCACCCGGGACAGGTGGGAATCAGCCCCAGCATTTT. This translates into CASSPPGTGGNQPQHF.

This chain joins TRBV5-5 and TRBJ2-2; 7 nucleotides match TRBD2. V dropped 0 bases and J dropped 3; count of bases not matched to a gene: 2. The CDR3 spans 15 residues. Germline V gene data show CDR1 as SGHKS and CDR2 as YYEKEE (reference sequence). CDR3 protein: CASSLVLADTGELFF. CDR3 coding DNA: TGTGCCAGCAGCTTGGTTCTAGCGGACACCGGGGAGCTGTTTTTT.

V gene TRBV9 combines with J gene TRBJ2-1; TRBD2 agrees at 7 bases. This CDR3 has 17 residues. The germline CDR1 and CDR2 sequences are SGDLS and YYNGEE. V trimming: 0 bases; J trimming: 4 bases; junction bases outside the gene matches: 10. The CDR3 is CASSVEPLAAGYNEQFF. The CDR3 DNA follows: TGTGCCAGCAGCGTAGAACCCCTAGCGGCCGGGTACAATGAGCAGTTCTTC.

The CDR3 sequence: CASSQDDRAEQYF. The CDR3 coding sequence is TGTGCCAGCAGCCAAGATGACAGGGCCGAGCAGTACTTC. The chain is built from TRBV3-1 (or the pseudogene TRBV3-2) and TRBJ2-7, with TRBD1 matching 7 bases. V lost 0 bases and J lost 6; bases outside the gene matches: 2. The length of the CDR3 is 13 residues. The germline gives CDR1 LGHDT, CDR2 YNNKEL (reference sequence).

This chain uses TRBV7-9 with TRBJ1-1; 7 bases are shared with TRBD1. Germline V gives CDR1 SEHNR, CDR2 FQNEAQ (reference sequence). V lost 5 bases to trimming and J lost 9 bases; unmatched junction nucleotides: 9. The CDR3 is 13 residues long. CDR3 nucleotides: TGTGCCAGCAGCCTTTCGGACAGGACGAAAGCTTTCTTT. It translates to CASSLSDRTKAFF.

The rearrangement uses TRBV19 and TRBJ2-5, with TRBD2 matching 8 bases. CDR3 length equals 15 residues. Germline V gene sequence: CDR1 LNHDA, CDR2 SQIVND (reference sequence). Trimming at V came to 7 bases and at J to 4 bases, leaving 11 bases not matched to a gene. The CDR3 DNA follows: TGTGCCAGTACCAAAGGCGGGGGGTTGAGAGAGACCCAGTACTTC. It codes for CASTKGGGLRETQYF.

The rearrangement uses TRBV18 and TRBJ2-1; D uncertain. With 1 base removed from V and 4 bases from J, the gap between germline ends came to 8 bases. Germline CDR1 reads KGHSH; CDR2 reads LQKENI. The CDR3 loop spans 14 amino acids. The CDR3 protein is CASSPQRQYNEQFF. In DNA form, the CDR3 reads TGTGCCAGCTCACCACAGAGGCAGTACAATGAGCAGTTCTTC. The variable domain in full, completed from reference TRBV18 and TRBJ2-1, reads NAGVMQNPRHLVRRRGQEARLRCSPMKGHSHVYWYRQLPEEGLKFMVYLQKENIIDESGMPKERFSAEFPKEGPSILRIQQVVRGDSAAYFCASSPQRQYNEQFFGPGTRLTVL.

The chain combines TRBV7-9 with TRBJ2-1; a weak D match, TRBD1 (6 bases). Germline assignment: CDR1 SEHNR and CDR2 FQNEAQ (reference sequence). The CDR3 spans 12 residues. Trimming cost V 10 bases and J 6 bases, with 13 bases left between them. CDR3 protein: CAIPGTFNEQFF. The CDR3 DNA reads as TGTGCCATACCCGGGACATTCAATGAGCAGTTCTTC.

The V call is TRBV2, the J call TRBJ1-1; the D gene is possibly TRBD1 (6 bases). Germline CDR1 reads SNHLY; CDR2 reads FYNNEI. CDR3 size: 13 residues. V was trimmed by 5 bases and J by 0 bases, leaving 7 bases between them. The CDR3 DNA reads as TGTGCCAGCAGTCGACAGGTGAACACTGAAGCTTTCTTT. The encoded protein is CASSRQVNTEAFF.

CDR3 coding DNA: TGCGCCAGCAGCTTTTTACAGGAGTCCTACAATGAGCAGTTCTTC. Its translation: CASSFLQESYNEQFF. This chain joins TRBV5-1 and TRBJ2-1; perhaps TRBD1 as D (5 bases). V was cut by 2 bases and J by 1 base, with 10 bases left in between. CDR3 length: 15 amino acids. Germline V lookup: CDR1 SGHRS, CDR2 YFSETQ.